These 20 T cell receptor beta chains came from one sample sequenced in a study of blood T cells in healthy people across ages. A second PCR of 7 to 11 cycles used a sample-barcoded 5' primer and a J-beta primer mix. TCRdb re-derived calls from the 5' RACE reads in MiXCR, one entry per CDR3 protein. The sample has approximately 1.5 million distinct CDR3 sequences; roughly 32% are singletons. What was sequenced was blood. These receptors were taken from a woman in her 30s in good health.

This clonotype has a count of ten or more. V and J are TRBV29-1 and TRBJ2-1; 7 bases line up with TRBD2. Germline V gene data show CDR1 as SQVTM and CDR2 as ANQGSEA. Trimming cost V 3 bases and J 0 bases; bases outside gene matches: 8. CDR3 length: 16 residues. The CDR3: CSVDGNWGGSYNEQFF. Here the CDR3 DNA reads TGCAGCGTTGATGGTAATTGGGGGGGCTCCTACAATGAGCAGTTCTTC.

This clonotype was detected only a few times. The CDR3 region has the DNA TGTGCCAGCAGCGTAGGGGACAGAAGTCCTCGGGGGGGCTACAATGAGCAGTTCTTC. Protein: CASSVGDRSPRGGYNEQFF. The chain is built from TRBV9 and TRBJ2-1; TRBD2 might be the D (8 bases). The CDR3 consists of 19 residues. CDR1 is SGDLS and CDR2 is YYNGEE in the germline V gene. Trimming left V 0 bases short and J 3 bases short, with 22 bases between.

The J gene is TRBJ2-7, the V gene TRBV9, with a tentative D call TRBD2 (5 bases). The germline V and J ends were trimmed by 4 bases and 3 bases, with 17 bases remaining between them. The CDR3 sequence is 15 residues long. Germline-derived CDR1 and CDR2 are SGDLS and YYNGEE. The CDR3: CASSPRGEGNYEQYF. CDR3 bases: TGTGCCAGCAGCCCCCGGGGTGAGGGCAACTACGAGCAGTACTTC.

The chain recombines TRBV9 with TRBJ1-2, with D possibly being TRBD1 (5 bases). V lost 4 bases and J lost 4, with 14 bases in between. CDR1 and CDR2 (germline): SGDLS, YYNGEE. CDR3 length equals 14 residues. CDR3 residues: CASSPGGTGYGYTF. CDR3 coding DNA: TGTGCCAGCAGCCCCGGGGGGACGGGCTATGGCTACACCTTC.

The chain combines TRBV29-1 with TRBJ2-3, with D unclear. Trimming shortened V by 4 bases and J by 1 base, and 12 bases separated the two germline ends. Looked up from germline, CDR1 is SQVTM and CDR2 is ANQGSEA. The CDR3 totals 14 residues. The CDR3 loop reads CSVVWQMGTDTQYF. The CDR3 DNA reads TGCAGCGTTGTTTGGCAGATGGGCACAGATACGCAGTATTTT.

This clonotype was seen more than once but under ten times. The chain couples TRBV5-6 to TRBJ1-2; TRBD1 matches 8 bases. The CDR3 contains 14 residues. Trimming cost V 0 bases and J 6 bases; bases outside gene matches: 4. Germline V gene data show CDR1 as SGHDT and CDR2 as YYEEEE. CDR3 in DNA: TGTGCCAGCAGCTTGGGGACAGGGTTTGATGGCTACACCTTC. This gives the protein CASSLGTGFDGYTF. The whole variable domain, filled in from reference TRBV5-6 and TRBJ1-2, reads DAGVTQSPTHLIKTRGQQVTLRCSPKSGHDTVSWYQQALGQGPQFIFQYYEEEERQRGNFPDRFSGHQFPNYSSELNVNALLLGDSALYLCASSLGTGFDGYTFGSGTRLTVV.

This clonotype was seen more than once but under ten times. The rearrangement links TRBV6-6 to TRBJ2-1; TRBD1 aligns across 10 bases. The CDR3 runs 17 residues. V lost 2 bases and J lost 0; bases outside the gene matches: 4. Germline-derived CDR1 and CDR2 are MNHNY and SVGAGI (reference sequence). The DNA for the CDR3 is TGTGCCAGCAGTTACGGGACAGGGGTTAGCTCCTACAATGAGCAGTTCTTC. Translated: CASSYGTGVSSYNEQFF.

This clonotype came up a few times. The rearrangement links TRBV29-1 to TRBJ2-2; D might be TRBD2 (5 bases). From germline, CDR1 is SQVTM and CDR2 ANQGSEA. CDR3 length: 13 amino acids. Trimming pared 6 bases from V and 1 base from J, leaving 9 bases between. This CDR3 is CSVRAQNTGELFF. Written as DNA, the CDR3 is TGCAGCGTGCGGGCCCAGAACACCGGGGAGCTGTTTTTT.

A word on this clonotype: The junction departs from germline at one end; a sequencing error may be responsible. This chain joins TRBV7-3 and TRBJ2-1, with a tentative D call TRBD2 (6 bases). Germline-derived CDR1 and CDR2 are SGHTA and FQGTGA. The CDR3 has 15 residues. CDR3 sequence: CASSLAGILYNKQFF. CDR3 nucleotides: TGTGCCAGCAGCTTAGCGGGGATACTTTACAATAAGCAGTTCTTC.

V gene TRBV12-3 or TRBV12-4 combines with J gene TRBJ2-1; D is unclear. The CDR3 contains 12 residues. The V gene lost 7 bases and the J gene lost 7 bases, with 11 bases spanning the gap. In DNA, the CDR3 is TGTGCCAGCAACACCAACTTGAATGAGCAGTTCTTC. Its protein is CASNTNLNEQFF.

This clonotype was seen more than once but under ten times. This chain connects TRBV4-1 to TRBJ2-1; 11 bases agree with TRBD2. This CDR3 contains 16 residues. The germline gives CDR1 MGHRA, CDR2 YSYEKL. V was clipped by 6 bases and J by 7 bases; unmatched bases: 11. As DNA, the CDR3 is TGCGCCAGCAGACAGGTTAGCGGGAGGGCCGAGAATGAGCAGTTCTTC. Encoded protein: CASRQVSGRAENEQFF.

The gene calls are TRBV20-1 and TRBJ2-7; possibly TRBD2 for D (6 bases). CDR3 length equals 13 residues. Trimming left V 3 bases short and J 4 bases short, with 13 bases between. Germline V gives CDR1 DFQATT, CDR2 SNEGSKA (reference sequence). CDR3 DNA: TGCAGTGCTAGGGGTCGGGAGAGGTACGAGCAGTACTTC. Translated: CSARGRERYEQYF.

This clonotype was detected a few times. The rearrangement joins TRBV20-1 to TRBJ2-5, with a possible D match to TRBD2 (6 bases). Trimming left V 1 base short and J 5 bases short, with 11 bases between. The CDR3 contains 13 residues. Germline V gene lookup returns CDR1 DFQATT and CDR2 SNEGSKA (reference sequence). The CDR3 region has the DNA TGCAGTGCTAGAGGGGACTTCCCGGAGACCCAGTACTTC. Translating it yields CSARGDFPETQYF.

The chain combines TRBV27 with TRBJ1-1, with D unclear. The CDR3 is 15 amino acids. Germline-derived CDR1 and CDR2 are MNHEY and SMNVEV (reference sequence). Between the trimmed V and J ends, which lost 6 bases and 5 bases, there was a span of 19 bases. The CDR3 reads CASSDADGRWTEAFF. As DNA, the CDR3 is TGTGCCAGCAGCGACGCGGATGGGCGATGGACTGAAGCTTTCTTT.

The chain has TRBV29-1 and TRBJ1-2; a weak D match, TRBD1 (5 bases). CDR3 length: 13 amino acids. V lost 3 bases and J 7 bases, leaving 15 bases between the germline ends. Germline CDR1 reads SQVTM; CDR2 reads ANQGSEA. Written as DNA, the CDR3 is TGCAGCGTTGAGGGGGTAGGGGTGTCTGGCTACACCTTC. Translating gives CSVEGVGVSGYTF. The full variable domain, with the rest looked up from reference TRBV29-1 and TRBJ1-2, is SAVISQKPSRDICQRGTSLTIQCQVDSQVTMMFWYRQQPGQSLTLIATANQGSEATYESGFVIDKFPISRPNLTFSTLTVSNMSPEDSSIYLCSVEGVGVSGYTFGSGTRLTVV.

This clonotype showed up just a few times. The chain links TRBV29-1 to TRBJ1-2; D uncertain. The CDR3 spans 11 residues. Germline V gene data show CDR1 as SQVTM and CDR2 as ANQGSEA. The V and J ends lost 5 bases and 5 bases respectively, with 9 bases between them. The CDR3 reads CSVYREYGYTF. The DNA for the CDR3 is TGCAGCGTTTACAGAGAGTATGGCTACACCTTC.

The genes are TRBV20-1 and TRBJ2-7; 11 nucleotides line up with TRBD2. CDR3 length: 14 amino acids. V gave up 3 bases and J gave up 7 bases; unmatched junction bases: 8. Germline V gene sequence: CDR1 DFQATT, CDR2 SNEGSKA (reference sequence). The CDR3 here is CSARIAGGPQEQYF. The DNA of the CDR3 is TGCAGTGCTAGGATAGCGGGAGGGCCGCAAGAGCAGTACTTC.

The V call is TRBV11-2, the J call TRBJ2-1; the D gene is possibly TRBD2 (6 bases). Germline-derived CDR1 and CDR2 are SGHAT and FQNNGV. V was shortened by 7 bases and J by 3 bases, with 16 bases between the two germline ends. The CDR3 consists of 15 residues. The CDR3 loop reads CASTPSGLVYNEQFF. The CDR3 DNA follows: TGTGCCAGCACCCCGTCGGGACTCGTCTACAATGAGCAGTTCTTC.

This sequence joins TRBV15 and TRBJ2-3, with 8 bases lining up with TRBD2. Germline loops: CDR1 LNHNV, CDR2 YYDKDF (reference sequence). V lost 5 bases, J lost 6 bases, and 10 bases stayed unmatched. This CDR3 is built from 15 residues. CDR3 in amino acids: CATSGLRLARDTQYF. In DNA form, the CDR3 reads TGTGCCACCAGCGGATTAAGACTAGCGAGGGATACGCAGTATTTT.

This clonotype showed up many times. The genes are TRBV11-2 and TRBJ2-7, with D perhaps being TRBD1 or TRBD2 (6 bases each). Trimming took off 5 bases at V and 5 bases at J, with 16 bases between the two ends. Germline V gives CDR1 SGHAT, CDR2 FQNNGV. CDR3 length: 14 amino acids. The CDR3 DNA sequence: TGTGCCAGCAGCGACCCGGACGGGGGCGACGAGCAGTACTTC. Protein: CASSDPDGGDEQYF.